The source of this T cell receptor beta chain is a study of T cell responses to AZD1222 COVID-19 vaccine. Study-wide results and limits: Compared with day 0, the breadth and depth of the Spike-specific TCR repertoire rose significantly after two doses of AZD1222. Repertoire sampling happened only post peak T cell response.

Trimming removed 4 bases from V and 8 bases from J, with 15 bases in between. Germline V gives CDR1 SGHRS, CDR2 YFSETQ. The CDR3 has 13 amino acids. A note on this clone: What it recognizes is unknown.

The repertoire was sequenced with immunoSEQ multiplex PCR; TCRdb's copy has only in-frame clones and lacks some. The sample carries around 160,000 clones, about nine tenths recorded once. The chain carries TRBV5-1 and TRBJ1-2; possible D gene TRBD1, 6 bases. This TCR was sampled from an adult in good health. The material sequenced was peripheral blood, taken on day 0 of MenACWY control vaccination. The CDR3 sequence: CASSLLQGGGYTF. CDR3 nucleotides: TGCGCCAGCAGCCTTCTACAGGGAGGGGGCTACACCTTC.